The 14 T cell receptor beta chains presented below share a single source sample, sequenced in a study of T-cell memory formation after mild COVID-19 (dated by TCRdb to the early 2020s). The library was generated by 5' RACE. Sequencing relied on an Illumina NovaSeq 6000. The public reads were reprocessed in TCRdb via fastp at Q25 and MiXCR, keeping in-frame beta chains. Every CDR3 protein is listed once, alongside the most common genes and DNA of its rows. Here the sample has 310,000 or so distinct CDR3 sequences; roughly 15% occur a single time. The leading ten clones occupy around a fifth of the sample. Specimen: PBMCs or a T cell subset sorted from them (not recorded which). Every receptor here comes from a man aged 18 to 29 who had mild COVID-19 (a few samples of this study predate the infection). The sample titles of this study are shuffled in the database, so cell type and time point are left out; the donor was told from shared clones.

This clonotype was observed a handful of times. This chain joins TRBV25-1 and TRBJ1-1, with D unclear. Germline CDR1 and CDR2: MGHDK and SYGVNS. Trimming pared 7 bases from V and 2 bases from J, leaving 11 bases between. The CDR3 length is 13 residues. The CDR3 reads CASISNTNTEAFF. CDR3 sequence (DNA): TGTGCCAGCATTAGTAACACCAACACTGAAGCTTTCTTT.

V is TRBV12-3 or TRBV12-4 and J is TRBJ1-2; possibly TRBD1 for D (5 bases). This CDR3 region has 13 residues. Trimming shortened V by 3 bases and J by 8 bases, and 13 bases separated the two germline ends. CDR3: CASSFGGGAGYTF. The CDR3 DNA sequence: TGTGCCAGCAGTTTCGGGGGGGGTGCGGGCTACACCTTC.

The rearrangement links TRBV29-1 to TRBJ1-1; D is unresolved. The V gene lost 7 bases and the J gene lost 3 bases, with 9 bases spanning the gap. Germline CDR1 reads SQVTM; CDR2 reads ANQGSEA. The CDR3 sequence is 11 residues long. The CDR3 reads CSAVRDTEAFF. DNA of the CDR3: TGCAGCGCTGTAAGGGACACTGAAGCTTTCTTT.

The CDR3 protein is CASSEQRMNTEAFF. CDR3 in DNA: TGTGCCAGCAGTGAACAGCGAATGAACACTGAAGCTTTCTTT. The rearrangement links TRBV2 to TRBJ1-1; D is unresolved. Germline-derived CDR1 and CDR2 are SNHLY and FYNNEI. The CDR3 length is 14 residues. Trimming took 2 bases from V and 0 from J, leaving 7 bases between them.

The chain combines TRBV9 with TRBJ2-1, with 8 bases fitting TRBD1. V was clipped by 0 bases and J by 5 bases; unmatched bases: 10. Germline V gene lookup returns CDR1 SGDLS and CDR2 YYNGEE. The CDR3 totals 17 residues. The CDR3 region is CASSVVPDRDFHNEQFF. The CDR3 DNA reads TGTGCCAGCAGCGTAGTCCCGGACAGGGACTTTCACAATGAGCAGTTCTTC. The entire variable domain, with the rest obtained from reference TRBV9 and TRBJ2-1, is as follows: DSGVTQTPKHLITATGQRVTLRCSPRSGDLSVYWYQQSLDQGLQFLIQYYNGEERAKGNILERFSAQQFPDLHSELNLSSLELGDSALYFCASSVVPDRDFHNEQFFGPGTRLTVL.

The gene calls are TRBV27 and TRBJ2-1, with D tentatively TRBD2 (6 bases). The length of the CDR3 is 12 residues. Deletions cut 6 bases from V and 13 bases from J, with 16 bases between. CDR1 and CDR2 (germline): MNHEY, SMNVEV (reference sequence). The chain's CDR3 is CASSSSLASQFF. As DNA, the CDR3 is TGTGCCAGCAGCTCCTCCCTAGCGTCTCAGTTCTTC.

This clonotype has a handful of counts. The chain has TRBV7-2 and TRBJ1-6; 7 bases fit TRBD1. Germline CDR1 SGHTA, CDR2 FQGNSA. The CDR3 extends over 15 amino acids. The J segment lost 14 bases and the V segment lost 1 base, leaving 11 bases of the junction unmatched. The CDR3 DNA reads TGTGCCAGCAGCTTAGGGGACAGTACAGTCAGGGCCCTCCACTTT. It is translated as CASSLGDSTVRALHF. Complete variable domain (other parts from reference TRBV7-2 and TRBJ1-6): GAGVSQSPSNKVTEKGKDVELRCDPISGHTALYWYRQSLGQGLEFLIYFQGNSAPDKSGLPSDRFSAERTGGSVSTLTIQRTQQEDSAVYLCASSLGDSTVRALHFGNGTRLTVT.

The chain links TRBV6-5 to TRBJ1-2, with a tentative D call TRBD1 (6 bases). Germline-derived CDR1 and CDR2 are MNHEY and SVGAGI. The CDR3 covers 13 residues. V was trimmed by 3 bases and J by 8 bases, leaving 13 bases between them. The CDR3, as DNA: TGTGCCAGCAGTTATCGACAGGCGTGGGGCTACACCTTC. It yields the protein CASSYRQAWGYTF.

This clonotype has more than one count but fewer than ten. The chain has TRBV20-1 and TRBJ1-1, with 9 bases identical to TRBD1. The germline gives CDR1 DFQATT, CDR2 SNEGSKA (reference sequence). V lost 0 bases to trimming and J lost 1 base; unmatched junction nucleotides: 6. The CDR3 length is 16 residues. CDR3 DNA: TGCAGTGCTAGAGACCGGGACAGGGCTCGGAACACTGAAGCTTTCTTT. This codes for CSARDRDRARNTEAFF.

This clonotype was recorded at least ten times. The rearrangement uses TRBV20-1 and TRBJ1-6, with 7 bases matching TRBD1. Germline assignment: CDR1 DFQATT and CDR2 SNEGSKA (reference sequence). Trimming cost V 6 bases and J 10 bases; bases outside gene matches: 9. The CDR3 sequence is 13 residues long. CDR3 nucleotides: TGCAGTGCAGGGGACAGTAGAGGCTCACCCCTCCACTTT. Its protein is CSAGDSRGSPLHF.

This clonotype was observed at least ten times. DNA for the CDR3: TGTGCCATCAGTGCTGAGGGAAACATTCAGTACTTC. This sequence encodes CAISAEGNIQYF. The chain couples TRBV10-3 to TRBJ2-4, with D possibly matching TRBD2 (5 bases). The CDR3 is made up of 12 amino acids. The germline V and J ends were trimmed by 4 bases and 6 bases, with 7 bases remaining between them. The germline V gene has CDR1 ENHRY and CDR2 SYGVKD.

The rearrangement joins TRBV12-3 or TRBV12-4 to TRBJ2-2; the D gene is possibly TRBD1 (5 bases). CDR3 length equals 12 residues. The V and J ends lost 3 bases and 9 bases respectively, with 8 bases between them. The DNA for the CDR3 is TGTGCCAGCAGTTTTATGGGGCGGGAGCTGTTTTTT. Translation: CASSFMGRELFF.

This chain uses TRBV7-2 with TRBJ1-2, with TRBD1 matching over 7 bases. This CDR3 spans 19 amino acids. Germline V gene sequence: CDR1 SGHTA, CDR2 FQGNSA. V lost 4 bases to trimming and J lost 0 bases; unmatched junction nucleotides: 17. CDR3 in amino acids: CASSSPIGGLPSPNYGYTF. CDR3 DNA sequence: TGTGCCAGCAGCTCCCCCATAGGGGGCCTCCCCTCCCCTAACTATGGCTACACCTTC.

This clonotype was picked up many times. This chain connects TRBV5-1 to TRBJ2-7, with no clear D. The germline V gene encodes CDR1 SGHRS and CDR2 YFSETQ. The CDR3 loop spans 12 amino acids. Deletions cut 0 bases from V and 3 bases from J, with 4 bases between. CDR3 coding DNA: TGCGCCAGCAGCTTGGACTACTACGAGCAGTACTTC. Translation: CASSLDYYEQYF.